Listed below are T cell receptor beta chains from one sample, sequenced in a study of T cell repertoires in cytomegalovirus infection. From the reads, TCRdb called clonotypes with MiXCR, one entry per CDR3 protein. The sample comprises around 900,000 distinct CDR3 sequences, roughly 30% of which are singletons, and roughly 13% rests with the top ten. The antigens for these receptors are not known. Sequencing used cultured CD8+ T cells from PBMCs, obtained from culture after CMV antigen stimulation. These receptors came from a human donor in good health (CMV status not recorded). Some clones in this sample may be carry-over from other donors' samples. Each CDR3 is given with its conserved first and last residue. Each record gives: V gene, J gene, clone size, D gene, CDR3 DNA, CDR3 protein. The D gene is left open where the match is weak. Size is stated for part of the rows, as once, few or many counts, or as a class when the clone is expanded.

V: TRBV6-2/TRBV6-3
J: TRBJ2-1
size: few
D: NA
DNA: TGTGCCAGCACGGATACGAGCTCCTACAATGAGCAGTTCTTC
CDR3: CASTDTSSYNEQFF

V: TRBV7-2
J: TRBJ1-6
size: many
D: TRBD1
DNA: TGTGCCAGCAGCTCGACGGACAGGCCCTATAATTCACCCCTCCACTTT
CDR3: CASSSTDRPYNSPLHF

V: TRBV19
J: TRBJ2-7
size: NA
D: NA
DNA: TGTGCCAGTAGTGCGGGACAGCCTTATGAGCAGTACTTC
CDR3: CASSAGQPYEQYF

V: TRBV4-1
J: TRBJ2-1
size: few
D: TRBD2
DNA: TGCGCCAGCAGCCCTAGGACTAGCGGGTTGATCTACAATGAGCAGTTCTTC
CDR3: CASSPRTSGLIYNEQFF

V: TRBV6-2/TRBV6-3
J: TRBJ2-7
size: few
D: NA
DNA: TGTGCCAGCAGTGCGGCTGGACAACACTACGAGCAGTACTTC
CDR3: CASSAAGQHYEQYF

V: TRBV2
J: TRBJ1-1
size: few
D: NA
DNA: TGTGCCAGCAGTGAACGCCAGTCGAACACTGAAGCCTTCTTT
CDR3: CASSERQSNTEAFF

V: TRBV7-9
J: TRBJ2-7
size: once
D: TRBD1
DNA: TGTGCCAGCAGCTTAGAGGACAGGGAGGCCTACGAGCAGTACTTC
CDR3: CASSLEDREAYEQYF

V: TRBV7-2
J: TRBJ1-2
size: many
D: TRBD1
DNA: TGTGCCAGCAGCCACCCGACAGGGGGCGTCTATGGCTACACCTTC
CDR3: CASSHPTGGVYGYTF

V: TRBV27
J: TRBJ2-6
size: many
D: TRBD1
DNA: TGTGCCAGCAGCAAAACAGGGGGCCTCTCTGGGGCCAACGTCCTGACTTTC
CDR3: CASSKTGGLSGANVLTF

V: TRBV12-3/TRBV12-4
J: TRBJ1-1
size: few
D: NA
DNA: TGTGCCAGCAGTTCAGGGAGCGGTGAAGCTTTCTTT
CDR3: CASSSGSGEAFF

V: TRBV6-6
J: TRBJ2-7
size: NA
D: NA
DNA: TGTGCCAGCAGTTATCGGAGCGAGCAGTACTTC
CDR3: CASSYRSEQYF

V: TRBV7-9
J: TRBJ2-2
size: few
D: NA
DNA: TGTGCCAGCAGCCCCGGACAGATCTTAACCGGGGAGCTGTTTTTT
CDR3: CASSPGQILTGELFF

V: TRBV7-9
J: TRBJ1-2
size: NA
D: TRBD1
DNA: TGTGCCAGCAGCCCCCCGACAGGGCGGGTTCTCTATGGCTACACCTTC
CDR3: CASSPPTGRVLYGYTF

V: TRBV7-6
J: TRBJ2-1
size: few
D: TRBD1
DNA: TGTGCCAGCAGCTTAGTAGGGGGCCGGGACGAGAGGGGGTACAATGAGCAGTTCTTC
CDR3: CASSLVGGRDERGYNEQFF

V: TRBV6-8
J: TRBJ1-6
size: NA
D: NA
DNA: TGTGCCAGCAGTTACTCTATCTTACAACGGGACACTTCACCCCTCCACTTT
CDR3: CASSYSILQRDTSPLHF

V: TRBV6-2/TRBV6-3
J: TRBJ2-1
size: NA
D: NA
DNA: TGTGCCAGCAGTTACCCCCTTACAGGCCGAATCTACAATGAGCAGTTCTTC
CDR3: CASSYPLTGRIYNEQFF

V: TRBV7-9
J: TRBJ2-1
size: few
D: TRBD2
DNA: TGTGCCAGCAGCTTGGGACTAGCGTCGAAGGACAATGAGCAGTTCTTC
CDR3: CASSLGLASKDNEQFF

V: TRBV29-1
J: TRBJ2-5
size: few
D: NA
DNA: TGCAGCGTTGTTGTATTCCAAGAGACCCAGTACTTC
CDR3: CSVVVFQETQYF

V: TRBV7-4
J: TRBJ1-1
size: NA
D: TRBD1
DNA: TGTGCCAGCAGCTTCCCCGGGCAGGGGGACACTGAAGCTTTCTTT
CDR3: CASSFPGQGDTEAFF

V: TRBV7-9
J: TRBJ1-4
size: many
D: NA
DNA: TGTGCCAGCAGCTTAGCGTGGCAGGGGATCATCGATGAAAAACTGTTTTTT
CDR3: CASSLAWQGIIDEKLFF

V: TRBV27
J: TRBJ1-5
size: NA
D: TRBD1
DNA: TGTGCCAGCAGTCGACAGGGGAACAATCAGCCCCAGCATTTT
CDR3: CASSRQGNNQPQHF

V: TRBV3-1
J: TRBJ2-2
size: NA
D: TRBD1
DNA: TGTGCCAGCCGACCTATTCCCGGACAGGGGGGAACGACCGGGGAGCTGTTTTTT
CDR3: CASRPIPGQGGTTGELFF

V: TRBV19
J: TRBJ1-1
size: NA
D: NA
DNA: TGTGCCAGTAGTATCCCGGGCCTCTTAAATCTGAACACTGAAGCTTTCTTT
CDR3: CASSIPGLLNLNTEAFF

V: TRBV19
J: TRBJ1-2
size: NA
D: NA
DNA: TGTGCCAGTATCGGCTCGCACGGAGGGGGGCGCGGTGACTATGGCTACACCTTC
CDR3: CASIGSHGGGRGDYGYTF

V: TRBV7-9
J: TRBJ1-2
size: many
D: NA
DNA: TGTGCCAGCAGCTCACTGGTCAGGGTTAACTATGGCTACACCTTC
CDR3: CASSSLVRVNYGYTF

V: TRBV9
J: TRBJ2-5
size: NA
D: TRBD2
DNA: TGTGCCAGCAGCGTAGGGGGGACTAGCGGGGAGACCCAGTACTTC
CDR3: CASSVGGTSGETQYF

V: TRBV4-1
J: TRBJ1-1
size: NA
D: TRBD1
DNA: TGCGCCAGCAGCCAGGGCCGCCGGACAGGGTGGAACACTGAAGCTTTCTTT
CDR3: CASSQGRRTGWNTEAFF

V: TRBV12-3/TRBV12-4
J: TRBJ2-2
size: NA
D: TRBD2
DNA: TGTGCCAGCAGTTTAGTACTTGCGGGGGGGCCCGGGGAGCTGTTTTTT
CDR3: CASSLVLAGGPGELFF

V: TRBV6-2/TRBV6-3
J: TRBJ1-5
size: NA
D: TRBD1
DNA: TGTGCCAGCAGTTACTCGAGGGGATTGCAACAGGGGGCCTTCAATCAGCCCCAGCATTTT
CDR3: CASSYSRGLQQGAFNQPQHF

V: TRBV7-2
J: TRBJ2-7
size: many
D: NA
DNA: TGTGCCAGCAGCTTAGTACAGTTAGTAAACGAGCAGTACTTC
CDR3: CASSLVQLVNEQYF

V: TRBV6-1
J: TRBJ2-2
size: few
D: NA
DNA: TGTGCCAGCACGAGGAGGACCGGGGAGCTGTTTTTT
CDR3: CASTRRTGELFF

V: TRBV7-2
J: TRBJ2-1
size: many
D: TRBD2
DNA: TGTGCCAGCAGCTTCCGGGACTACTCTTCCTACAATGAGCAGTTCTTC
CDR3: CASSFRDYSSYNEQFF

V: TRBV4-1
J: TRBJ2-7
size: NA
D: NA
DNA: TGCGCCAGCAGCCAAGATACGTTACGTTCCTACTCCTACGAGCAGTACTTC
CDR3: CASSQDTLRSYSYEQYF

V: TRBV6-1
J: TRBJ1-1
size: NA
D: NA
DNA: TGTGCCAGTTGGGGGGTCAGACTGAACACTGAAGCTTTCTTT
CDR3: CASWGVRLNTEAFF

V: TRBV6-5
J: TRBJ1-2
size: few
D: NA
DNA: TGTGCCAGCAGTGGGCCCTATGGCTACACCTTC
CDR3: CASSGPYGYTF

V: TRBV19
J: TRBJ1-2
size: NA
D: NA
DNA: TGTGCCAGTAGTGCGGGGGCGGTTGGCTACACCTTC
CDR3: CASSAGAVGYTF

V: TRBV2
J: TRBJ1-6
size: few
D: NA
DNA: TGTGCCAGCCTCGGAGGGCCCCTCCACTTT
CDR3: CASLGGPLHF

V: TRBV20-1
J: TRBJ1-2
size: NA
D: NA
DNA: TGCAGTGCCCGGGAAGGGAAAAGCTATGGCTACACCTTC
CDR3: CSAREGKSYGYTF

V: TRBV6-6
J: TRBJ1-1
size: many
D: TRBD1
DNA: TGTGCCAGCAGTTACGACAGGGCCACTCACACTGAAGCTTTCTTT
CDR3: CASSYDRATHTEAFF

V: TRBV27
J: TRBJ2-1
size: few
D: NA
DNA: TGTGCCAGCAGTTTCTTCTACCAACGGGGCAATGAGCAGTTCTTC
CDR3: CASSFFYQRGNEQFF

V: TRBV20-1
J: TRBJ2-1
size: NA
D: TRBD1
DNA: TGCGGTGCTTTAGACAGGGTGCTCTACAATGAGCAGTTCTTC
CDR3: CGALDRVLYNEQFF

V: TRBV12-3/TRBV12-4
J: TRBJ2-1
size: few
D: NA
DNA: TGTGCCAGCAGTCCACCCGAGGGGTACAATGAGCAGTTCTTC
CDR3: CASSPPEGYNEQFF

V: TRBV14
J: TRBJ1-2
size: few
D: NA
DNA: TGTGCCAGCAGCCAAGACCTGGGGGAAATCCACTATGGCTACACCTTC
CDR3: CASSQDLGEIHYGYTF

V: TRBV7-2
J: TRBJ1-1
size: many
D: NA
DNA: TGTGCCAGCAGTTACGGTAGTGAAGCTTTCTTT
CDR3: CASSYGSEAFF

V: TRBV7-8
J: TRBJ1-4
size: many
D: NA
DNA: TGTGCCAGCAGCCTCCGGTCGGCGGGGGCGGGGGAAAAACTGTTTTTT
CDR3: CASSLRSAGAGEKLFF

V: TRBV12-3/TRBV12-4
J: TRBJ1-4
size: NA
D: NA
DNA: TGTGCCAGCACCACCGGACCTAATGAAAAACTGTTTTTT
CDR3: CASTTGPNEKLFF

V: TRBV4-3
J: TRBJ1-4
size: NA
D: NA
DNA: TGCGCCAGCAGCCCCCGGGCAGGCCTACTTGCTAATGAAAAACTGTTTTTT
CDR3: CASSPRAGLLANEKLFF

V: TRBV7-9
J: TRBJ1-4
size: NA
D: NA
DNA: TGTGCCAGCAGCCAGAGGACCTATGAAAAACTGTTTTTT
CDR3: CASSQRTYEKLFF

V: TRBV4-2
J: TRBJ2-7
size: few
D: TRBD1
DNA: TGTGCCAGCAGCCAAGTGGGACAGGGAGAATACGAGCAGTACTTC
CDR3: CASSQVGQGEYEQYF

V: TRBV4-1
J: TRBJ2-3
size: NA
D: TRBD1
DNA: TGTGCCAGCAGCCAAGAAGGGACAGCTATGGGGGATACGCAGTATTTT
CDR3: CASSQEGTAMGDTQYF

V: TRBV6-2/TRBV6-3
J: TRBJ2-1
size: few
D: NA
DNA: TGTGCCAGCAGTTACGAGGGGACAACTACCCGTGGAAACAATGAGCAGTTCTTC
CDR3: CASSYEGTTTRGNNEQFF

V: TRBV7-9
J: TRBJ2-2
size: NA
D: NA
DNA: TGTGCCAGCATCCCGCCCGTACCGGAGAAACCAACGAACACCGGGGAGCTGTTTTTT
CDR3: CASIPPVPEKPTNTGELFF

V: TRBV6-1
J: TRBJ2-7
size: few
D: NA
DNA: TGTGCCAGCAGTGGAGACAGGTGGGGCGGATACGAGCAGTACTTC
CDR3: CASSGDRWGGYEQYF